The rows below give T cell receptor beta chains drawn from one sample of a study of T cell repertoires in cytomegalovirus infection. No antigen has been identified for these receptors. TCRdb passed the reads through MiXCR, listing each CDR3 protein once. The data hold about 890,000 distinct CDR3 sequences, with approximately 31% observed a single time. This specimen consisted of cultured CD8+ T cells from PBMCs, obtained from culture after CMV antigen stimulation. The receptors shown here come from a human donor in good health (CMV status not recorded). Some clones in this sample may be carry-over from other donors' samples. Both conserved end residues are part of each CDR3. The D gene is left open where the match is weak. Not every row has a clone size; where given, it reads once, few, many or a size class.

cdr3_aa cdr3_nt j_call d_call v_call clone_size
CAGGGPILHEQYF TGTGCCGGGGGGGGCCCGATTCTCCACGAGCAGTACTTC TRBJ2-7 . TRBV7-9 many
CAPQGQPNSPLHF TGTGCCCCCCAGGGACAGCCTAATTCACCCCTCCACTTT TRBJ1-6 TRBD1 TRBV24-1 .
CASSPPTSTDTQYF TGTGCCAGCAGCCCTCCGACTAGCACAGATACGCAGTATTTT TRBJ2-3 . TRBV7-9 many
CATAPSARPDYNEQFF TGTGCCACAGCCCCTAGCGCGCGGCCCGATTACAATGAGCAGTTCTTC TRBJ2-1 . TRBV10-3 .
CASSLGEGYNSPLHF TGTGCCAGCAGTTTGGGGGAGGGTTATAATTCACCCCTCCACTTT TRBJ1-6 . TRBV12-3/TRBV12-4 many
CASSYSLFGTGGKSEQFF TGTGCCAGCAGTTACTCATTGTTCGGGACAGGAGGTAAGAGTGAGCAGTTCTTC TRBJ2-1 TRBD1 TRBV6-2/TRBV6-3 .
CASGGGGTLFSTDTQYF TGTGCCAGCGGAGGAGGGGGGACGCTTTTTAGCACAGATACGCAGTATTTT TRBJ2-3 . TRBV28 few
CASGRQGLDSEAFF TGCGCCAGCGGCCGACAGGGGCTCGATTCTGAAGCTTTCTTT TRBJ1-1 TRBD1 TRBV4-1 few
CATSDFANEQFF TGTGCCACCAGTGATTTCGCCAATGAGCAGTTCTTC TRBJ2-1 . TRBV24-1 .
CASSHHRDFTEAFF TGTGCCAGCAGTCACCACAGGGATTTCACTGAAGCTTTCTTT TRBJ1-1 . TRBV27 few
CASKGAYGYTF TGTGCCAGCAAGGGGGCCTATGGCTACACCTTC TRBJ1-2 TRBD1 TRBV27 few
CASTPGQGPYEQYF TGTGCCAGTACTCCGGGACAGGGACCCTACGAGCAGTACTTC TRBJ2-7 TRBD1 TRBV19 .
CASSPEGAQYF TGTGCCAGCAGCCCAGAGGGAGCGCAGTATTTT TRBJ2-3 . TRBV7-9 .
CASSYRAWNNEQFF TGTGCCAGCAGTTACAGGGCGTGGAACAATGAGCAGTTCTTC TRBJ2-1 . TRBV28 .
CASSLIPGELFF TGTGCCAGCAGCTTAATTCCCGGGGAGCTGTTTTTT TRBJ2-2 . TRBV7-2 many
CASSLVAERDNEQFF TGTGCCAGCAGCTTAGTCGCAGAAAGGGACAATGAGCAGTTCTTC TRBJ2-1 . TRBV7-6 few
CASSPANIGGGRQETQYF TGTGCCAGCAGCCCAGCGAATATTGGGGGGGGACGGCAAGAGACCCAGTACTTC TRBJ2-5 TRBD2 TRBV7-9 many
CASSQGRTNQPQHF TGTGCCAGCTCTCAAGGACGGACCAATCAGCCCCAGCATTTT TRBJ1-5 . TRBV27 .
CASSISGTGIRNEQFF TGTGCCAGTAGTATCTCGGGGACAGGGATCCGCAATGAGCAGTTCTTC TRBJ2-1 TRBD1 TRBV19 .
CASSRQGDNQPQHF TGTGCCAGCAGTCGACAGGGGGACAATCAGCCCCAGCATTTT TRBJ1-5 TRBD1 TRBV27 .
CASSLTGRSPLHF TGTGCCAGCAGTTTAACAGGGAGATCACCCCTCCACTTT TRBJ1-6 . TRBV27 .
CASSLRGGWDSTNTQYF TGTGCCAGCAGCCTAAGGGGGGGTTGGGACAGCACGAATACGCAGTATTTT TRBJ2-3 . TRBV6-1 .